What follows are 30 T cell receptor beta chains derived from one specimen sequenced in a study of OX40 agonist ivuxolimab in advanced cancers. Profiling relied on immunoSEQ multiplex PCR, and the TCRdb table lists in-frame clones only, not all of them. The sample contains over 60,000 clones, approximately 80% of which appear only once. The specimen comprised CD4+ or CD8+ T cells sorted from blood, sampled in a trial of the OX40 agonist ivuxolimab. These receptors were obtained from an adult with an advanced solid tumor such as melanoma, head and neck, liver or kidney cancer.

This sequence joins TRBV6-5 and TRBJ2-7, with a tentative D call TRBD1 (6 bases). CDR3 length: 12 residues. In germline, CDR1 is MNHEY, CDR2 SVGAGI. V was clipped by 5 bases and J by 6 bases, with 11 bases between them. The CDR3, as DNA: TGTGCCAGCAGTCTTACAGGGCGCGAGCAGTACTTC. It yields the protein CASSLTGREQYF.

The CDR3 protein is CAISERAAGSSEPQHF. As DNA, the CDR3 is TGTGCCATCAGTGAGCGTGCTGCGGGTTCCAGCGAGCCCCAGCATTTT. The chain is built from TRBV10-3 and TRBJ1-5; D is unclear. V was shortened by 2 bases and J by 8 bases, with 19 bases between the two germline ends. The germline V gene has CDR1 ENHRY and CDR2 SYGVKD. This CDR3 contains 16 residues.

This clone was found many times. V and J are TRBV13 and TRBJ1-2, with TRBD1 identical over 7 bases. CDR3 size: 15 residues. From germline, CDR1 is PRHDT and CDR2 FYEKMQ (reference sequence). V shed 5 bases and J 4 bases; nucleotides not matched to a gene: 10. Here the CDR3 DNA reads TGTGCCAGCAGCCATCCGGGACAGAGCCTCTATGGCTACACCTTC. Translation gives CASSHPGQSLYGYTF.

This clone was counted a few times. The chain joins TRBV30 to TRBJ2-3, with D perhaps matching TRBD1 (6 bases). Trimming took off 5 bases at V and 0 bases at J, with 12 bases between the two ends. The CDR3 extends over 14 amino acids. CDR1 and CDR2 (germline): GTSNPN, SVGIG (reference sequence). The CDR3 is CAWGGPSSTDTQYF. CDR3 DNA: TGTGCCTGGGGGGGCCCCTCTAGCACAGATACGCAGTATTTT.

The rearrangement uses TRBV6-5 and TRBJ2-2, with D hard to call. Trimming shortened V by 2 bases and J by 2 bases, and 0 bases separated the two germline ends. The CDR3 has 12 amino acids. The germline CDR1 and CDR2 sequences are MNHEY and SVGAGI. CDR3 sequence (DNA): TGTGCCAGCAGTTACAACACCGGGGAGCTGTTTTTT. This sequence encodes CASSYNTGELFF.

The gene calls are TRBV4-1 and TRBJ2-3, with D maybe TRBD2 (6 bases). Germline V gene data show CDR1 as MGHRA and CDR2 as YSYEKL. The CDR3 sequence is 14 residues long. V was clipped by 4 bases and J by 4 bases, with 12 bases between them. The CDR3 region is CASSPYGTADTQYF. The CDR3 nucleotides read TGCGCCAGCAGCCCCTACGGGACTGCAGATACGCAGTATTTT.

This clone was counted a few times. DNA of the CDR3: TGTGCCAGCAGCCGGACAGGGAACGGTGAGCAGTTCTTC. Protein product: CASSRTGNGEQFF. V and J are TRBV7-2 and TRBJ2-1; 8 nucleotides agree with TRBD1. The ends lost 5 bases at V and 9 bases at J; junction bases unmatched: 6. CDR1 SGHTA and CDR2 FQGNSA come from the germline V gene. The CDR3 spans 13 residues.

The gene calls are TRBV10-1 and TRBJ2-3; 13 bases are a match to TRBD2. Germline CDR1 WNHNN, CDR2 SYGVQD (reference sequence). V was clipped by 4 bases and J by 6 bases; unmatched bases: 4. The CDR3 sequence is 15 residues long. The CDR3 loop is CASSAGLAGRDTQYF. In DNA form, the CDR3 reads TGCGCCAGCAGTGCGGGACTAGCGGGGCGGGATACGCAGTATTTT.

This chain connects TRBV29-1 to TRBJ2-2; the match to TRBD1 covers 11 bases. CDR3 length: 14 amino acids. The V and J ends lost 7 bases and 7 bases, in that order; junction bases with no gene match: 8. Germline V gives CDR1 SQVTM, CDR2 ANQGSEA. The CDR3 region is CSARTGGGIGELFF. The CDR3 bases are TGCAGCGCCCGGACAGGGGGCGGGATCGGGGAGCTGTTTTTT.

The rearrangement joins TRBV5-8 to TRBJ2-7, with 11 bases matching TRBD2. With V trimmed by 4 bases and J by 2 bases, 2 bases remained unmatched. The germline gives CDR1 SGHTS, CDR2 YDEGEE. The length of the CDR3 is 14 residues. The CDR3 loop is CASSVGLAAYEQYF. In DNA, the CDR3 is TGTGCCAGCAGCGTGGGACTAGCGGCCTACGAGCAGTACTTC.

The table lists this clone with a few counts. This chain links TRBV11-3 with TRBJ2-5; D unclear. Germline-derived CDR1 and CDR2 are SGHNT and YENEEA. The CDR3 consists of 14 residues. The V end lost 1 base, the J end lost 2 bases, and 8 bases lay between the germline ends. The CDR3 DNA reads as TGTGCCAGCAGCTTAGTGGACGGACAAGAGACCCAGTACTTC. Protein: CASSLVDGQETQYF.

This clone was observed a few times. The chain couples TRBV29-1 to TRBJ2-1; 7 nucleotides line up with TRBD2. CDR1 and CDR2 (germline): SQVTM, ANQGSEA. V was clipped by 6 bases and J by 1 base; unmatched bases: 6. The CDR3 loop spans 14 amino acids. The DNA for the CDR3 is TGCAGCGTCGGAGGCGGGGGTTCCTACAATGAGCAGTTCTTC. This translates into CSVGGGGSYNEQFF.

This clone has a handful of counts. V gene TRBV4-2 combines with J gene TRBJ1-6; D not resolved. The ends were cut back, 4 bases at V and 4 bases at J, with 8 bases in the middle. Germline V gives CDR1 LGHNA, CDR2 YNFKEQ. The CDR3 consists of 14 residues. The CDR3: CASSPTGYNSPLHF. The CDR3 DNA reads as TGTGCCAGCAGCCCGACTGGTTATAATTCACCCCTCCACTTT.

The chain uses TRBV5-6 and TRBJ1-6; D not resolved. V was trimmed by 0 bases and J by 10 bases, leaving 8 bases between them. The CDR3 is made up of 13 amino acids. Germline loops: CDR1 SGHDT, CDR2 YYEEEE. As DNA, the CDR3 is TGTGCCAGCAGCTTGGTTCCCGACTCACCCCTCCACTTT. Translating it yields CASSLVPDSPLHF.

The chain combines TRBV27 with TRBJ1-5; 8 bases line up with TRBD1. This CDR3 spans 15 amino acids. Germline V CDR1 and CDR2: MNHEY, SMNVEV (reference sequence). V gave up 6 bases and J gave up 4 bases; unmatched junction bases: 8. CDR3 sequence reads: CASREQGALNQPQHF. CDR3 in DNA: TGTGCCAGCAGAGAGCAGGGGGCCTTAAATCAGCCCCAGCATTTT.

A remark on this clone: At one boundary the junction diverges from the germline segment, which might be a read error. The identical CDR3 is also encoded by other nucleotide sequences in the sample. This chain joins TRBV5-1 and TRBJ1-4; the D gene is possibly TRBD1 (6 bases). This CDR3 spans 14 amino acids. Per the germline V gene, CDR1 is SGHRS and CDR2 is YFSETQ. The CDR3 DNA reads TGTGCCAGCAGGCTTAAGGGGGGCGAGGGAAAACTGTTTTTT. Its protein is CASRLKGGEGKLFF.

V is TRBV5-4 and J is TRBJ2-1; D gene ambiguous. The germline V and J ends were trimmed by 0 bases and 8 bases, with 15 bases remaining between them. CDR1 is SGHNT, CDR2 YYREEE, per germline (reference sequence). CDR3 length equals 15 residues. Here the CDR3 reads CASSLGLVRRYEQFF. The DNA for the CDR3 is TGTGCCAGCAGCTTGGGGCTAGTAAGACGGTATGAGCAGTTCTTC.

The V and J genes are TRBV5-1 and TRBJ1-1; D gene uncertain. This CDR3 spans 16 amino acids. V was pared by 4 bases and J by 0 bases, with 16 bases between. Germline values: CDR1 SGHRS, CDR2 YFSETQ. CDR3 region: CASSQDGLHMNTEAFF. In DNA form, the CDR3 reads TGCGCCAGCAGCCAAGACGGACTACACATGAACACTGAAGCTTTCTTT.

The gene calls are TRBV2 and TRBJ1-1, with no clear D. The germline V gene encodes CDR1 SNHLY and CDR2 FYNNEI. V was pared by 7 bases and J by 9 bases, with 12 bases between. The CDR3 has 11 amino acids. CDR3 region: CASIGGSQAFF. The CDR3 region has the DNA TGTGCCAGCATAGGCGGGTCACAAGCTTTCTTT.

The J gene is TRBJ2-5, the V gene TRBV5-1; D uncertain. This CDR3 comprises 15 residues. Germline values: CDR1 SGHRS, CDR2 YFSETQ. V lost 0 bases and J lost 5, with 14 bases in between. The CDR3 coding sequence is TGCGCCAGCAGCTTGGCCGGTGGAATACAGGAGACCCAGTACTTC. It is translated as CASSLAGGIQETQYF.

The chain recombines TRBV27 with TRBJ2-2; TRBD2 might be the D (6 bases). Germline V gene lookup returns CDR1 MNHEY and CDR2 SMNVEV (reference sequence). The CDR3 is 14 residues long. Trimming removed 3 bases at V and 6 bases at J, with 11 bases between. The CDR3 DNA follows: TGTGCCAGCAGTTTGGACTACTACCCCGGGGAGCTGTTTTTT. Protein product: CASSLDYYPGELFF.

The CDR3 DNA reads as TGTGCCAGCAGCGCAGCCGGGACTAGCGGGAATGAGCAGTTCTTC. It encodes CASSAAGTSGNEQFF. The rearrangement joins TRBV5-8 to TRBJ2-1, with 12 nucleotides matching TRBD2. Unmatched junction bases numbered 6, after V lost 4 bases and J lost 7 bases. CDR1 is SGHTS, CDR2 YDEGEE, per germline. The CDR3 extends over 15 amino acids.

For the CDR3, the DNA is TGTGCCAGCTCACCACGGGCACTAGCGGACTCCTACAATGAGCAGTTCTTC. Amino acid sequence: CASSPRALADSYNEQFF. J is TRBJ2-1 and V is TRBV18; TRBD2 aligns across 8 bases. The V and J ends lost 1 base and 0 bases, in that order; junction bases with no gene match: 5. The CDR3 length is 17 residues. Germline assignment: CDR1 KGHSH and CDR2 LQKENI.

The J gene is TRBJ2-2, the V gene TRBV7-9, with unresolved D. From germline, CDR1 is SEHNR and CDR2 FQNEAQ (reference sequence). This CDR3 spans 14 amino acids. Trimming left V 5 bases short and J 3 bases short, with 10 bases between. The CDR3 DNA is TGTGCCAGCAGCCCCGGACCTTACACCGGGGAGCTGTTTTTT. Its translation: CASSPGPYTGELFF.

V is TRBV28 and J is TRBJ1-3, with D tentatively TRBD1 (6 bases). Germline CDR1 and CDR2: MDHEN and SYDVKM. Trimming cost V 6 bases and J 0 bases, with 12 bases left between them. The CDR3 covers 15 residues. This chain's CDR3 is CASRLGHLSGNTIYF. In nucleotides, the CDR3 is TGTGCCAGCAGATTGGGACACCTCTCTGGAAACACCATATATTTT.

This clone came up once. The chain recombines TRBV15 with TRBJ1-4, with D possibly being TRBD1 (6 bases). The CDR3 loop spans 14 amino acids. The germline CDR1 and CDR2 sequences are LNHNV and YYDKDF (reference sequence). The V and J ends lost 0 bases and 10 bases respectively, with 12 bases between them. CDR3 residues: CATSRDRTGRKLFF. Here the CDR3 DNA reads TGTGCCACCAGCAGAGATCGTACAGGGCGAAAACTGTTTTTT.

This clone was counted only a few times. CDR3 amino acids: CASSLVGTPYEQYF. CDR3 nucleotides: TGTGCCAGCAGCTTAGTCGGGACTCCCTACGAGCAGTACTTC. The chain uses TRBV11-1 and TRBJ2-7, with a tentative D call TRBD2 (6 bases). V was pared by 1 base and J by 2 bases, with 9 bases between. The germline V gene has CDR1 SGHAT and CDR2 FQDESV (reference sequence). The CDR3 covers 14 residues.

The J gene is TRBJ2-3, the V gene TRBV6-1, with TRBD2 identical over 7 bases. V lost 7 bases and J lost 6; bases outside the gene matches: 13. The CDR3 consists of 15 residues. Per germline, CDR1 MNHNS and CDR2 SASEGT. The CDR3: CASTQGAAGRDTQYF. CDR3 DNA sequence: TGTGCCAGCACCCAAGGGGCAGCGGGAAGGGATACGCAGTATTTT.

The chain couples TRBV9 to TRBJ1-3; the D gene is possibly TRBD1 (6 bases). Germline V gene lookup returns CDR1 SGDLS and CDR2 YYNGEE. This CDR3 contains 17 residues. The V gene lost 3 bases and the J gene lost 0 bases, with 16 bases spanning the gap. This CDR3 is CASSERGMARSGNTIYF. The DNA of the CDR3 is TGTGCCAGCAGCGAGAGGGGGATGGCCCGCTCTGGAAACACCATATATTTT.

This clone was counted once. V and J are TRBV15 and TRBJ1-1; TRBD1 might be the D (6 bases). The CDR3 consists of 14 residues. Germline loops: CDR1 LNHNV, CDR2 YYDKDF (reference sequence). Trimming stripped 9 bases from V and 1 base from J, with 15 bases between. Here the CDR3 reads CATGWGTTNTEAFF. In nucleotides, the CDR3 is TGTGCCACGGGCTGGGGGACAACGAACACTGAAGCTTTCTTT.